This T cell receptor beta chain was captured by sequencing in a study of T cells after yellow fever vaccination. Using its own MiXCR run on the 5' RACE reads, TCRdb lists one record per CDR3 protein. This table holds some 240,000 distinct CDR3 sequences, roughly 5% found once. Germline CDR1 is SGHTA and CDR2 is FQGNSA. The V and J ends lost 5 bases and 0 bases respectively, with 12 bases between them. The CDR3 covers 15 residues. This clonotype was seen at least ten times. The sequencing used CD4+ T cells sorted from PBMCs, collected on the day of the yellow fever booster vaccination. The sequence came from a man aged 18-30 years who received the YFV17D yellow fever vaccine. J is TRBJ2-3 and V is TRBV7-2; D unresolved. CDR3 in amino acids: CASSLRAPSTDTQYF. CDR3 in DNA: TGTGCCAGCAGCCTCCGAGCCCCCAGCACAGATACGCAGTATTTT.